The 14 T cell receptor beta chains below all came from one sample that was sequenced in a study of graft-versus-host responses after intestinal transplantation. Only in-frame clones appear in the TCRdb table, and some are missing; sequencing was by immunoSEQ multiplex PCR. The table has nearly 90,000 clones, roughly four fifths seen once. These receptors have no known antigen. Sample: unstimulated CD8+ T cells sorted from spleen or lymph node cells, taken before intestinal transplant. The receptors shown here come from a human donor who received an intestinal transplant.

The chain combines TRBV28 with TRBJ2-1, with D possibly being TRBD1 (6 bases). Trimming removed 9 bases from V and 0 bases from J, with 12 bases in between. The CDR3 sequence is 14 residues long. CDR1 and CDR2 (germline): MDHEN, SYDVKM. The CDR3, as DNA: TGTGCCAGTCAGGGGCGGGTCTCCTACAATGAGCAGTTCTTC. Amino acid sequence: CASQGRVSYNEQFF.

This chain links TRBV13 with TRBJ2-5; the match to TRBD2 covers 9 bases. The CDR3 sequence is 17 residues long. CDR1 is PRHDT and CDR2 is FYEKMQ in the germline V gene (reference sequence). V trimming: 4 bases; J trimming: 0 bases; junction bases outside the gene matches: 9. CDR3 coding DNA: TGTGCCAGCAGCTCCCGCCCCCTAGCGGGATACCAAGAGACCCAGTACTTC. Encoded protein: CASSSRPLAGYQETQYF. The whole variable domain, remainder taken from reference TRBV13 and TRBJ2-5, is AAGVIQSPRHLIKEKRETATLKCYPIPRHDTVYWYQQGPGQDPQFLISFYEKMQSDKGSIPDRFSAQQFSDYHSELNMSSLELGDSALYFCASSSRPLAGYQETQYFGPGTRLLVL.

The chain carries TRBV7-3 and TRBJ2-2, with D perhaps TRBD2 (5 bases). From germline, CDR1 is SGHTA and CDR2 FQGTGA. CDR3 length equals 18 residues. Trimming shortened V by 2 bases and J by 4 bases, and 20 bases separated the two germline ends. Here the CDR3 DNA reads TGTGCCAGCAGCTTACAGCGGCTCCACCCCCCGACCACCGGGGAGCTGTTTTTT. This codes for CASSLQRLHPPTTGELFF.

This clone was seen once. V usage is TRBV28 and J usage is TRBJ2-5; D is perhaps TRBD1 or TRBD2 (5 bases each). Germline lookup yields CDR1 MDHEN and CDR2 SYDVKM. V shed 3 bases and J shed 5 bases, with 10 bases lying between them. CDR3 length equals 13 residues. The CDR3 loop is CASSFRGDETQYF. The CDR3 DNA sequence: TGTGCCAGCAGTTTTAGGGGAGACGAGACCCAGTACTTC.

The chain combines TRBV7-9 with TRBJ2-2; D possibly uses TRBD1 or TRBD2 (5 bases each). Germline V CDR1 and CDR2: SEHNR, FQNEAQ (reference sequence). With 7 bases removed from V and 1 base from J, the gap between germline ends came to 19 bases. The CDR3 is 17 amino acids. CDR3 protein: CASKGALRGENTGELFF. In nucleotides, the CDR3 is TGTGCCAGCAAGGGTGCGCTTAGAGGGGAGAACACCGGGGAGCTGTTTTTT. Looking up the rest from reference TRBV7-9 and TRBJ2-2 gives the full variable domain: DTGVSQNPRHKITKRGQNVTFRCDPISEHNRLYWYRQTLGQGPEFLTYFQNEAQLEKSRLLSDRFSAERPKGSFSTLEIQRTEQGDSAMYLCASKGALRGENTGELFFGEGSRLTVL.

This chain links TRBV6-1 with TRBJ2-7; D possibly corresponds to TRBD2 (5 bases). V gave up 2 bases and J gave up 2 bases, with 7 bases separating them. Germline V CDR1 and CDR2: MNHNS, SASEGT. The CDR3 runs to 13 residues. This CDR3 is CASSEPGAYEQYF. For the CDR3, the DNA is TGTGCCAGCAGTGAACCCGGGGCCTACGAGCAGTACTTC.

This clone was seen once. The chain couples TRBV9 to TRBJ2-7; 7 bases align to TRBD1. The CDR3 consists of 14 residues. Per the germline V gene, CDR1 is SGDLS and CDR2 is YYNGEE. After removal of 4 bases from V and 2 bases from J, the junction contained 6 bases not matched to a gene. CDR3 nucleotides: TGTGCCAGCAGCCCGCAGGGGGAGACCTACGAGCAGTACTTC. Protein: CASSPQGETYEQYF.

This rearrangement joins TRBV7-2 to TRBJ2-1; a weak D match, TRBD2 (5 bases). The germline gives CDR1 SGHTA, CDR2 FQGNSA. The CDR3 extends over 14 amino acids. The V end lost 2 bases, the J end lost 4 bases, and 9 bases lay between the germline ends. CDR3 DNA sequence: TGTGCCAGCAGCTTATACGGGAAGTACAATGAGCAGTTCTTC. Its protein product is CASSLYGKYNEQFF.

The rearrangement links TRBV6-5 to TRBJ1-5; D is ambiguous. Between the trimmed V and J ends, which lost 5 bases and 5 bases, there was a span of 7 bases. This CDR3 has 12 amino acids. The germline V gene has CDR1 MNHEY and CDR2 SVGAGI. The CDR3 spells CASSEYHQPQHF. DNA for the CDR3: TGTGCCAGCAGTGAATATCATCAGCCCCAGCATTTT.

This chain links TRBV13 with TRBJ2-7; D may match TRBD1 or TRBD2 (6 bases each). The germline V gene has CDR1 PRHDT and CDR2 FYEKMQ (reference sequence). The germline V and J ends were trimmed by 1 base and 1 base, with 20 bases remaining between them. The CDR3 runs to 18 residues. The CDR3 DNA reads TGTGCCAGCAGCTTAGCTTTAGAGGGGGGAATAAATTCCTACGAGCAGTACTTC. It yields the protein CASSLALEGGINSYEQYF.

V and J are TRBV21-1 and TRBJ2-7; the table names TRBD2, a call not compared with the DNA. TRBV21-1 is a documented pseudogene. The CDR3 is 18 residues long. This CDR3 is CASSKEVSGGAKSHEQYF. The CDR3 DNA sequence: TGTGCCAGCAGCAAAGAGGTTAGCGGGGGGGCGAAAAGCCACGAGCAGTACTTC.

This chain joins TRBV6-5 and TRBJ2-7, with D unclear. This CDR3 has 15 amino acids. V was clipped by 5 bases and J by 1 base, with 15 bases between them. The germline gives CDR1 MNHEY, CDR2 SVGAGI. In DNA form, the CDR3 reads TGTGCCAGCAGTGTCGACACAGCAGAATCCTACGAGCAGTACTTC. Amino acids: CASSVDTAESYEQYF.

The chain links TRBV6-1 to TRBJ2-3; 8 nucleotides line up with TRBD2. Looked up from germline, CDR1 is MNHNS and CDR2 is SASEGT. Trimming took 1 base from V and 5 from J; bases not matched to a gene: 17. The CDR3 is made up of 19 amino acids. CDR3 protein: CASSEGVPLCGRRLDTQYF. The CDR3 nucleotides are TGTGCCAGCAGTGAAGGGGTCCCCTTGTGCGGGAGGAGGTTAGATACGCAGTATTTT.

This clone was found once. The V and J genes are TRBV13 and TRBJ2-3, with D perhaps assigned TRBD1 or TRBD2 (5 bases each). The CDR3 sequence is 15 residues long. Germline lookup yields CDR1 PRHDT and CDR2 FYEKMQ (reference sequence). V lost 2 bases and J lost 0, with 9 bases in between. The CDR3 sequence is CASSLWGGSTDTQYF. CDR3 in DNA: TGTGCCAGCAGCTTATGGGGCGGGAGCACAGATACGCAGTATTTT.